The rows below give T cell receptor beta chains drawn from one sample of a study of metastatic and nonmetastatic thyroid tumors. MiXCR was used by TCRdb to re-call the PCR reads. This sample has tens of thousands of clones, with around 25% found just once. Sequenced input: blood. These TCRs come from a female donor with papillary thyroid cancer or a benign thyroid nodule (not recorded which). Some clones in this sample may be carry-over from other donors' samples. Each CDR3 is given with its conserved first and last residue.

J gene: TRBJ2-5; V gene: TRBV2; CDR3 protein: CASRSQGTPQYF
J gene: TRBJ2-3; V gene: TRBV11-1; CDR3 protein: CASSLLSGPVITYTQYF
J gene: TRBJ1-3; V gene: TRBV9; CDR3 protein: CASSVDHGRSGNTIYF
J gene: TRBJ1-1; V gene: TRBV12-3/TRBV12-4; CDR3 protein: CASSEGTEAFF
J gene: TRBJ1-1; V gene: TRBV10-1; CDR3 protein: CASSSRGTEAFF
J gene: TRBJ1-3; V gene: TRBV5-8; CDR3 protein: CASTEPGTSGNTIYF
J gene: TRBJ2-3; V gene: TRBV18; CDR3 protein: CASSPIGGQGGGTQYF
J gene: TRBJ1-1; V gene: TRBV18; CDR3 protein: CASSPVGLLNTEAFF
J gene: TRBJ2-3; V gene: TRBV7-2; CDR3 protein: CASSLGASGRAEDTQYF
J gene: TRBJ2-1; V gene: TRBV5-1; CDR3 protein: CASSSPGGLAGAGGNEQFF
J gene: TRBJ1-5; V gene: TRBV11-3; CDR3 protein: CASSLVGNYSNQPQHF